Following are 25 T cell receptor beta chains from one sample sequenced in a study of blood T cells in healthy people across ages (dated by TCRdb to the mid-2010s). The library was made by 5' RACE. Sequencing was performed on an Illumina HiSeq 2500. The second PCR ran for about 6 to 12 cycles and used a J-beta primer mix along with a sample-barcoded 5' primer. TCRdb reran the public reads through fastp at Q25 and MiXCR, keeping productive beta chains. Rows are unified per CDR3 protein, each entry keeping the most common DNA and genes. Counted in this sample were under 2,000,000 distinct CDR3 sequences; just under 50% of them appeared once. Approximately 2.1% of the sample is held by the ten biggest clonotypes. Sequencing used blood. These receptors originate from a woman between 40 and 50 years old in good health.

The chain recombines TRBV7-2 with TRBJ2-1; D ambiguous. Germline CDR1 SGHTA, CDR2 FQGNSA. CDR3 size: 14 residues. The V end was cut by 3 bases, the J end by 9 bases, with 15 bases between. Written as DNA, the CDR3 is TGTGCCAGCAGCTTGGGCCGGGCCTGGAGTGAGCAGTTCTTC. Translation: CASSLGRAWSEQFF.

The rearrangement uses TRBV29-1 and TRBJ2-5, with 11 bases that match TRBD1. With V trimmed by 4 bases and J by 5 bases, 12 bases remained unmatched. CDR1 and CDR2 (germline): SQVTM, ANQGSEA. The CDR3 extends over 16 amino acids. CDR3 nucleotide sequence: TGCAGCGTTGGAAGGGGGAGGACAGGGGGCGACGAGACCCAGTACTTC. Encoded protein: CSVGRGRTGGDETQYF. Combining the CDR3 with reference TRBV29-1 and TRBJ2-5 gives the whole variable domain SAVISQKPSRDICQRGTSLTIQCQVDSQVTMMFWYRQQPGQSLTLIATANQGSEATYESGFVIDKFPISRPNLTFSTLTVSNMSPEDSSIYLCSVGRGRTGGDETQYFGPGTRLLVL.

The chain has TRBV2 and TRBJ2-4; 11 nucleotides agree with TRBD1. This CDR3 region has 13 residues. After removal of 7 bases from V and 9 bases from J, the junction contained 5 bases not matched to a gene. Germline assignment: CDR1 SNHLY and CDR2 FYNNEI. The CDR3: CASNGQGASIQYF. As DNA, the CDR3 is TGTGCCAGCAACGGACAGGGGGCTAGCATTCAGTACTTC.

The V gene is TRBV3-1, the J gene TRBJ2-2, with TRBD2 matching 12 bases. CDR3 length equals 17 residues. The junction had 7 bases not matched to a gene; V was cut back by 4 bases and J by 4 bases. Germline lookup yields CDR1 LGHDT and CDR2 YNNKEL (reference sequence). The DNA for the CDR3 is TGTGCCAGCAGCCGCGCACTAGCGGGGGGACCCACCGGGGAGCTGTTTTTT. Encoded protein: CASSRALAGGPTGELFF.

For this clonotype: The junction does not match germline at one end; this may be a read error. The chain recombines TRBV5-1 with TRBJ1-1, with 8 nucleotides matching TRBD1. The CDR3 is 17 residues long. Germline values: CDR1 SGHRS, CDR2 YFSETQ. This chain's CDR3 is CAGSLTPQGAVNTEAFF. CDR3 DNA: TGCGCCGGCAGCTTGACCCCCCAGGGGGCTGTGAACACTGAAGCTTTCTTT.

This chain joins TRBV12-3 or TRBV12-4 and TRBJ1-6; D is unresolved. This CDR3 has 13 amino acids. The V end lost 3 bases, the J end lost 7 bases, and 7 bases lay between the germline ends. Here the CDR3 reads CASSLFGNSPLHF. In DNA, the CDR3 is TGTGCCAGCAGTTTGTTCGGGAATTCACCCCTCCACTTT.

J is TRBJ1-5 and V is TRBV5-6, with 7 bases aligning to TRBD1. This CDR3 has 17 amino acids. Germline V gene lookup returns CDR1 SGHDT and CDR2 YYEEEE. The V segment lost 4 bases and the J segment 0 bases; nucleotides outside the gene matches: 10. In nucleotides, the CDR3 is TGTGCCAGCAGCAAATCCGGGACAGAGTTTAGCAATCAGCCCCAGCATTTT. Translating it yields CASSKSGTEFSNQPQHF.

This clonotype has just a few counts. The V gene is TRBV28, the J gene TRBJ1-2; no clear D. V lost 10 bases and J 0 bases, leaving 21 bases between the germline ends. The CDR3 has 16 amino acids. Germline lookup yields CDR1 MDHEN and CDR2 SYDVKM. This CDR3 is CAISPGRSGSNYGYTF. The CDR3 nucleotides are TGTGCCATCTCCCCCGGGAGATCAGGTTCTAACTATGGCTACACCTTC.

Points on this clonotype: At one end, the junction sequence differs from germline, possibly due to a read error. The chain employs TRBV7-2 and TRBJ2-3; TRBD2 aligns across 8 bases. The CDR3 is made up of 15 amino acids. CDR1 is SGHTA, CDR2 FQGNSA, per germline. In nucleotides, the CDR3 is TGTGCCAGCAGCCGTGAGCGGGGGAGCACAGATACGCGGTATTTT. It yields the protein CASSRERGSTDTRYF. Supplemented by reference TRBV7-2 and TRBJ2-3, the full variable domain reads GAGVSQSPSNKVTEKGKDVELRCDPISGHTALYWYRQSLGQGLEFLIYFQGNSAPDKSGLPSDRFSAERTGGSVSTLTIQRTQQEDSAVYLCASSRERGSTDTRYFGPGTRLTVL.

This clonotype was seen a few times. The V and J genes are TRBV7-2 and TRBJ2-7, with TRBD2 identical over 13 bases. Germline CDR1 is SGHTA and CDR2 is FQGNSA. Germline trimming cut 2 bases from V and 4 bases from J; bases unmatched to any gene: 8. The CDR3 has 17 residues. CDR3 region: CASSLPWTSGGRYEQYF. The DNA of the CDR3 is TGTGCCAGCAGCTTACCCTGGACTAGCGGGGGAAGATACGAGCAGTACTTC.

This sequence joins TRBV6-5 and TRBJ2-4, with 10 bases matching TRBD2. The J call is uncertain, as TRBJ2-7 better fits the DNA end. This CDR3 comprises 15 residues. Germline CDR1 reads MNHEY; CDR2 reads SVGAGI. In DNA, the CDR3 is TGTGCCAGCAGTCAAACTAGCGGGAATCACTACGAGCAGTACTTC. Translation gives CASSQTSGNHYEQYF.

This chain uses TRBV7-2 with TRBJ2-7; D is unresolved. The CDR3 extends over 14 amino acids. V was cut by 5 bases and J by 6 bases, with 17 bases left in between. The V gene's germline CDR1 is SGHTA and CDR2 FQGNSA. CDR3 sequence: CASSPSATDREQYF. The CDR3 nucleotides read TGTGCCAGCAGCCCTAGTGCCACGGACCGCGAGCAGTACTTC.

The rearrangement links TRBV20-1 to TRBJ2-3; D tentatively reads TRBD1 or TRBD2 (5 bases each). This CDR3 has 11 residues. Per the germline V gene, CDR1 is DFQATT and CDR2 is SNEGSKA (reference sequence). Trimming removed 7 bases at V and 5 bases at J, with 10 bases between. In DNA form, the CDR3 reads TGCAGTGGGGGGACGGTAGATACGCAGTATTTT. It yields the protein CSGGTVDTQYF.

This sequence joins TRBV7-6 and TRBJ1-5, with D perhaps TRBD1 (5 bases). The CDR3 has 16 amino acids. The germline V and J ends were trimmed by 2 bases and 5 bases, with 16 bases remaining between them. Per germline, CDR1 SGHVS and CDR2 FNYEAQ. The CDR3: CASSLSTGGKYQPQHF. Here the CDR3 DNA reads TGTGCCAGCAGCTTATCTACGGGGGGGAAATATCAGCCCCAGCATTTT.

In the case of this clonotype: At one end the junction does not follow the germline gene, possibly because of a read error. The CDR3 is CASSYGTAYDEQFF. The CDR3 coding sequence is TGTGCCAGCAGTTACGGGACAGCCTACGATGAGCAGTTCTTC. The gene calls are TRBV6-5 and TRBJ2-1; 7 nucleotides align to TRBD1. The CDR3 runs to 14 residues. The germline V gene has CDR1 MNHEY and CDR2 SVGAGI.

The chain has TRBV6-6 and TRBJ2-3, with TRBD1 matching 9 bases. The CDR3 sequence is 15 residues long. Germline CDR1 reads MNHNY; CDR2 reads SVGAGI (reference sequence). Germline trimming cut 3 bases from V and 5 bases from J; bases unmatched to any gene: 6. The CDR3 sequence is CASSYWDREGDTQYF. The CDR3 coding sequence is TGTGCCAGCAGTTATTGGGACAGGGAGGGAGATACGCAGTATTTT.

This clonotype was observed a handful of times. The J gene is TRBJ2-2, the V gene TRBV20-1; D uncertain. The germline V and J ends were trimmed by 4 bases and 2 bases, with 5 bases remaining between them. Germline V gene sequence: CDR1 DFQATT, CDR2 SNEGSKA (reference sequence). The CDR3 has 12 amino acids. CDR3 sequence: CSANKNTGELFF. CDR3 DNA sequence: TGCAGTGCTAACAAAAACACCGGGGAGCTGTTTTTT.

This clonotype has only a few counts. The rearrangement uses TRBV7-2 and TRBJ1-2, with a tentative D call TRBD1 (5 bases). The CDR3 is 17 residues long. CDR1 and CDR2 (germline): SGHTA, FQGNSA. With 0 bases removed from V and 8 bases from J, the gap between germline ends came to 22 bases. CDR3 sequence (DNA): TGTGCCAGCAGCTTAGCTATTTTGGGACCGAAATCGGGAGGCTACACCTTC. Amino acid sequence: CASSLAILGPKSGGYTF.

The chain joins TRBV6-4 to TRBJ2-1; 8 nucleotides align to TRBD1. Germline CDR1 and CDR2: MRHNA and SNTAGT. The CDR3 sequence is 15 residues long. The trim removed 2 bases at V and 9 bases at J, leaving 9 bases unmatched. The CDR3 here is CASSDETGALFEQFF. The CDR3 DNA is TGTGCCAGCAGTGACGAGACAGGGGCTCTATTTGAGCAGTTCTTC.

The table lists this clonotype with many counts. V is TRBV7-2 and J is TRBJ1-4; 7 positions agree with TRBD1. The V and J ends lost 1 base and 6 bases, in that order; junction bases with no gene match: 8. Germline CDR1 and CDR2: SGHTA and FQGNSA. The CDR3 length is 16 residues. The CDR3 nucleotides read TGTGCCAGCAGCTTAGTCCCGGGACAGTCGCATGAAAAACTGTTTTTT. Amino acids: CASSLVPGQSHEKLFF.

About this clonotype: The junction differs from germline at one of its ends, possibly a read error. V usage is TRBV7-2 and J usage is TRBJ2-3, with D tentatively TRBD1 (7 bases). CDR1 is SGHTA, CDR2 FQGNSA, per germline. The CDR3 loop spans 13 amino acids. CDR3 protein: CASSPRDRDAQYF. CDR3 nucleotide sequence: TGTGCCAGCAGCCCGCGGGACAGAGATGCGCAGTATTTT. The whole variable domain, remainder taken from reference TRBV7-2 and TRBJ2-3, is GAGVSQSPSNKVTEKGKDVELRCDPISGHTALYWYRQSLGQGLEFLIYFQGNSAPDKSGLPSDRFSAERTGGSVSTLTIQRTQQEDSAVYLCASSPRDRDAQYFGPGTRLTVL.

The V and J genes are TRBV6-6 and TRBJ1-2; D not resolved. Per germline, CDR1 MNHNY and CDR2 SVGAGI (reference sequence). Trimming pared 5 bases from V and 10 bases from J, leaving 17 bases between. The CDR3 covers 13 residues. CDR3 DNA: TGTGCCAGCAGTCGGACGAGTCAGGAAGACTACACCTTC. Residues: CASSRTSQEDYTF.

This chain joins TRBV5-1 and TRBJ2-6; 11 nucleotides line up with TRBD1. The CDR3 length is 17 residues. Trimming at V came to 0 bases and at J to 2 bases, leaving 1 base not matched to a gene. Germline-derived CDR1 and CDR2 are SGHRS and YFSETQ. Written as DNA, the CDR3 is TGCGCCAGCAGCTTGGTGGACAGGGGGCCTGGGGCCAACGTCCTGACTTTC. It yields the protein CASSLVDRGPGANVLTF. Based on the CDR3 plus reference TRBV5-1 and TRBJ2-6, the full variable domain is KAGVTQTPRYLIKTRGQQVTLSCSPISGHRSVSWYQQTPGQGLQFLFEYFSETQRNKGNFPGRFSGRQFSNSRSEMNVSTLELGDSALYLCASSLVDRGPGANVLTFGAGSRLTVL.

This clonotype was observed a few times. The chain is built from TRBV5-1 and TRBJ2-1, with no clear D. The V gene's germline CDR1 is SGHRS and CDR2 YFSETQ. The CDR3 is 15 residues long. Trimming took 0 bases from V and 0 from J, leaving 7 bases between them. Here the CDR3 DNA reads TGCGCCAGCAGCTTGGACACGAGCTCCTACAATGAGCAGTTCTTC. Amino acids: CASSLDTSSYNEQFF.

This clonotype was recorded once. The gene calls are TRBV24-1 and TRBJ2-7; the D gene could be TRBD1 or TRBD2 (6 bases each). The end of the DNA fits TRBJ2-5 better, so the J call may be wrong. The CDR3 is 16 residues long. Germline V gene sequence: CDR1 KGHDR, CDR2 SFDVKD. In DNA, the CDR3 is TGTGCCACCAGTGATTTGAGGGGGGCAGCAGGGGAGACCCAGTACTTC. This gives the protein CATSDLRGAAGETQYF.